Listed below are T cell receptor beta chains from one sample, sequenced in a study of identical twins. TCRdb recomputed calls from the 5' RACE reads with MiXCR, one row per CDR3 protein. The sample records about 890,000 distinct CDR3 sequences, 9% to 15% being singletons. These data were also filed under a second study, of yellow fever vaccine responses in identical twins.

The sequenced sample was PBMCs. All receptors derive from a woman aged 18-30 years in good health. The CDR3 runs from the conserved cysteine through the conserved F or W. The D gene is left open where the match is weak. Rows give clone size only sometimes, using once, few, many, or a class for an expanded clone.

d_call	v_call	clone_size	j_call	cdr3_nt	cdr3_aa
-	TRBV3-1	few	TRBJ2-7	TGTGCCAGCAGCCAATCCAGGGCCTACGAGCAGTACTTC	CASSQSRAYEQYF
TRBD1	TRBV20-1	many	TRBJ2-6	TGCAGTGCTAGACAGGGGGCTTCTGGGGCCAACGTCCTGACTTTC	CSARQGASGANVLTF
TRBD2	TRBV2	few	TRBJ2-1	TGTGCCAGCAGTGGATTTGGGACTAGCTCCTACAATGAGCAGTTCTTC	CASSGFGTSSYNEQFF
-	TRBV24-1	many	TRBJ2-2	TGTGCCACCACCACCAACACCGGGGAGCTGTTTTTT	CATTTNTGELFF
TRBD2	TRBV29-1	many	TRBJ2-3	TGCAGCGTTGACGGACTAGCGGGGTTGGATACGCAGTATTTT	CSVDGLAGLDTQYF
-	TRBV19	-	TRBJ1-2	TGTGCCAGTAGTAGGGGGCCTTATGGCTACACCTTC	CASSRGPYGYTF
-	TRBV6-5	-	TRBJ1-2	TGTGCCAGCAAGGACGGAAGCTATGGCTACACCTTC	CASKDGSYGYTF
-	TRBV4-2	once	TRBJ2-1	TGTGCCAGCAGCCAAGTGCCCGGGAGCTCCTACAATGAGCAGTTCTTC	CASSQVPGSSYNEQFF
-	TRBV11-1	-	TRBJ1-2	TGTGCCAGCAGCGCCCGTTCGGAACAGGGAACATCCGGTACCTATGGCTACACCTTC	CASSARSEQGTSGTYGYTF
TRBD2	TRBV5-1	-	TRBJ2-5	TGCGCCAGCAGCTCCCTCCCGGGACTTAGGGAGGGATACCAAGAGACCCAGTACTTC	CASSSLPGLREGYQETQYF
-	TRBV29-1	-	TRBJ2-4	TGCAGCGTTGTTGGCGGATTGCCCAAAAACATTCAGTACTTC	CSVVGGLPKNIQYF
TRBD1	TRBV7-9	few	TRBJ1-2	TGTGCCAGCAGCTTAGCGGGGGGACAGCTTAACTATGGCTACACCTTC	CASSLAGGQLNYGYTF
-	TRBV6-9	-	TRBJ1-5	TGTGCCAGCAGTTATTCGTCACAGCCCCAGCATTTT	CASSYSSQPQHF
-	TRBV11-2	-	TRBJ1-3	TGTGCCAGCAGCTTAGGGTCCGCAGCCACTGGAAACACCATATATTTT	CASSLGSAATGNTIYF
-	TRBV7-3	few	TRBJ2-1	TGTGCCAGCAGCTTAATAGTGGGAGGGGGCAATGAGCAGTTCTTC	CASSLIVGGGNEQFF
-	TRBV19	-	TRBJ1-2	TGTGCCAGTAGTAAGGACAGTAACTATGGCTACACCTTC	CASSKDSNYGYTF
TRBD2	TRBV3-1	few	TRBJ2-2	TGTGCCAGCAGCCCCTACGGGGGGGGAAACACCGGGGAGCTGTTTTTT	CASSPYGGGNTGELFF
TRBD2	TRBV7-2	-	TRBJ2-5	TGTGCCAGCAGCTTAGCTCTCCTAGCGGGAGCATCGGAGACCCAGTACTTC	CASSLALLAGASETQYF
-	TRBV10-1	few	TRBJ2-2	TGCGCCAGCAGTGTCGGGGGGCCGAACACCGGGGAGCTGTTTTTT	CASSVGGPNTGELFF
TRBD1	TRBV20-1	-	TRBJ2-5	TGCAGTGCTCTAAGGACAACGACAGGGGCCCAGTACTTC	CSALRTTTGAQYF
-	TRBV6-5	-	TRBJ1-2	TGTGCCAGCAGTTACCGGGCCGGAGCTAACTATGGCTACACCTTC	CASSYRAGANYGYTF
-	TRBV10-3	few	TRBJ1-2	TGTGCCATCTTCACAGGGATAAACTATGGCTACACCTTC	CAIFTGINYGYTF
-	TRBV3-1	-	TRBJ2-3	TGTGCCAGCAGCCAAGGTTTAGGGGATAGGTCGACAGATACGCAGTATTTT	CASSQGLGDRSTDTQYF
-	TRBV6-2/TRBV6-3	-	TRBJ2-3	TGTGCCAGCAGCTCCAACAGGGAATGGGGCCGGAATACGCAGTATTTT	CASSSNREWGRNTQYF
-	TRBV7-8	-	TRBJ2-1	TGTGCCAGCAGCACACGCATATGGGCCTACAATGAGCAGTTCTTC	CASSTRIWAYNEQFF
-	TRBV15	few	TRBJ1-2	TGTGCCACCAGCAGAGTGAGGGATTCCCACGCTGGCTACACCTTC	CATSRVRDSHAGYTF
-	TRBV5-1	few	TRBJ2-1	TGCGCCAGCAGCTTTGAGGGTAATACCTACAATGAGCAGTTCTTC	CASSFEGNTYNEQFF
TRBD2	TRBV5-1	-	TRBJ2-2	TGCGCCAGCAGCTTGCTACCGGGACTACCACTGGTCGGGGAGCTGTTTTTT	CASSLLPGLPLVGELFF
-	TRBV10-3	few	TRBJ2-1	TGTGCCATTCAAAAGGGGGGGTACAATGAGCAGTTCTTC	CAIQKGGYNEQFF
-	TRBV28	few	TRBJ1-2	TGTGCCAGCAGTCGCCCACCTGGCTACACCTTC	CASSRPPGYTF
TRBD1	TRBV25-1	few	TRBJ2-5	TGTGCCAGCAGTGCCGCCGGGACAGGCCAAGAGACCCAGTACTTC	CASSAAGTGQETQYF
-	TRBV20-1	-	TRBJ2-1	TGCAGTGCCATACTAGCTTTTGAGCAGTTCTTC	CSAILAFEQFF
-	TRBV15	-	TRBJ1-6	TGTGCCACCAGCAGAGCGTCAGCAGGGGATTCACCCCTCCACTTT	CATSRASAGDSPLHF
TRBD1	TRBV27	-	TRBJ2-7	TGTGCCAGCAAATTGTCCGGGACAGGGGGCCTCTACGAGCAGTACTTC	CASKLSGTGGLYEQYF
-	TRBV28	few	TRBJ2-5	TGTGCCAGCAGTTTTAAATATGAGACCCAGTACTTC	CASSFKYETQYF
-	TRBV5-1	few	TRBJ2-7	TGCGCCAGCAGCTTCGGTGATGGCTACGAGCAGTACTTC	CASSFGDGYEQYF
TRBD1	TRBV7-9	-	TRBJ1-3	TGTGCCAGCAGCGAGACAGGGTCTGGAAACACCATATATTTT	CASSETGSGNTIYF
TRBD1	TRBV4-1	few	TRBJ2-5	TGCGCCAGCAGCCGTCAGGACAGGGAGATGGAGACCCAGTACTTC	CASSRQDREMETQYF
-	TRBV5-1	-	TRBJ2-1	TGCGCCAGCACCAAGGGGGTAGGGTCCTACAATGAGCAGTTCTTC	CASTKGVGSYNEQFF
TRBD1	TRBV20-1	-	TRBJ2-1	TGCTGTGCTAGAGATTTAGATGCCGGGACAGGGTTCAATGAGCAGTTCTTC	CCARDLDAGTGFNEQFF
-	TRBV10-3	many	TRBJ2-1	TGTGCCATCAGTGATTCCTCCTACAATGAGCAGTTCTTC	CAISDSSYNEQFF
TRBD2	TRBV2	-	TRBJ2-1	TGTGCCAGCAGTGATGAGCTAGCGGGAGTGGTTGAGCAGTTCTTC	CASSDELAGVVEQFF
-	TRBV4-2	-	TRBJ2-1	TGTGCCAGCAGCCAAGCGATAGGGGGGGATAGGCCCAATGAGCAGTTCTTC	CASSQAIGGDRPNEQFF
-	TRBV27	many	TRBJ2-7	TGTGCCAGCAGTTCATCCCAGGGCCCCTACGAGCAGTACTTC	CASSSSQGPYEQYF
TRBD2	TRBV6-5	few	TRBJ2-3	TGTGCCAGCAGTTACCGTGGACGTAGCGGGGAGCCCACAGATACGCAGTATTTT	CASSYRGRSGEPTDTQYF
-	TRBV12-3/TRBV12-4	-	TRBJ2-4	TGTGCCACGGCCCCTCTAGCCAAAAACATTCAGTACTTC	CATAPLAKNIQYF
-	TRBV20-1	-	TRBJ1-5	TGCAGTGCTAGTACTACAGGCCCTGGTAAGAATCAGCCCCAGCATTTT	CSASTTGPGKNQPQHF
TRBD1	TRBV5-1	-	TRBJ2-1	TGCGCCAGCAGCGGACCGGGACAGGCCAACAATGAGCAGTTCTTC	CASSGPGQANNEQFF
-	TRBV5-1	-	TRBJ1-1	TGCGCCAGCAGTCCCTCGGGCGGGTACACTGAAGCTTTCTTT	CASSPSGGYTEAFF
-	TRBV5-1	few	TRBJ1-1	TGCGCCAGCAGCCAAACACGGACGGGGAAGAGGGGCACTGAAGCTTTCTTT	CASSQTRTGKRGTEAFF
-	TRBV12-3/TRBV12-4	-	TRBJ2-7	TGTGCCAGCAGTTTTGGGGGGGCATCCGAGCAGTACTTC	CASSFGGASEQYF
-	TRBV5-5	-	TRBJ1-1	TGTGCCAGCAGCTTAATTACAGGGAACACTGAAGCTTTCTTT	CASSLITGNTEAFF
-	TRBV10-3	-	TRBJ1-1	TGTGCCAGCTCACAGGGAATGGGCACTGAAGCTTTCTTT	CASSQGMGTEAFF
-	TRBV28	few	TRBJ1-1	TGTGCCAGCAGTTTTAAGGGCCTCTGGGACACTGAAGCTTTCTTT	CASSFKGLWDTEAFF